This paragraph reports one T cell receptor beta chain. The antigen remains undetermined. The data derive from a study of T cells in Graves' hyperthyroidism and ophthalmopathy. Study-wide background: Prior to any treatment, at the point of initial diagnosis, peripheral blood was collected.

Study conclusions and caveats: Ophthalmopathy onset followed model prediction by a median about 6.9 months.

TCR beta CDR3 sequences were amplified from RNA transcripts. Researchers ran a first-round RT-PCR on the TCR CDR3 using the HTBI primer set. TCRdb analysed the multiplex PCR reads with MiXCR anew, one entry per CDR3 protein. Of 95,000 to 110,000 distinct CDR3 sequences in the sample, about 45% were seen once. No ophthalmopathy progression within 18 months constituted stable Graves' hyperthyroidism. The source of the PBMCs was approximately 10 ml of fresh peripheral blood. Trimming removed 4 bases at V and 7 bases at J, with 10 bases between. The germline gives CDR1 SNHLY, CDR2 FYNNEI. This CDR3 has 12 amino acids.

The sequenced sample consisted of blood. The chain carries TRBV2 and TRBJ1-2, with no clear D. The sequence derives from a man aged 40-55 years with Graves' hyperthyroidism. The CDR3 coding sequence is TGTGCCAGCAGTGGGAGAGGATTTGGCTACACCTTC. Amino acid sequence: CASSGRGFGYTF.